A selection of T cell receptor beta chains follows, all from one sample in a study of vaccination effects on CD4 cells after COVID-19. No antigen has been identified for these receptors. The method was immunoSEQ multiplex PCR; TCRdb's version includes in-frame clones alone and lacks a portion of them. The table shows just under 75,000 clones, with roughly 73% occurring only once. The sample was CD4+ T cells from PBMCs cultured without peptide, taken after COVID-19 vaccination. These receptors all stem from a human donor who received a COVID-19 vaccine. The CDR3 runs from the conserved cysteine through the conserved F or W. The D gene is left open where the match is weak. Some rows mark clone size as missing; the rest say once, few, many or name a class of expanded clone.

>NA|TRBV19|NA|TRBJ2-2
CASSIEKVNTGELFF
TGTGCCAGTAGTATTGAAAAGGTTAACACCGGGGAGCTGTTTTTT
>TRBD1|TRBV6-5|NA|TRBJ1-6
CAGRQGMGSPLHF
TGTGCCGGCCGACAGGGGATGGGTTCACCCCTCCACTTT
>NA|TRBV25-1|NA|TRBJ2-5
CASSESGYQETQYF
TGTGCCAGCAGTGAATCCGGGTACCAAGAGACCCAGTACTTC
>NA|TRBV5-5|NA|TRBJ2-1
CASSLYYGNEQFF
TGTGCCAGCAGCCTGTATTATGGGAATGAGCAGTTCTTC
>NA|TRBV6-2/TRBV6-3|NA|TRBJ2-5
CASSDPSTIQETQYF
TGTGCCAGCAGTGACCCATCCACCATCCAAGAGACCCAGTACTTC
>NA|TRBV28|few|TRBJ2-1
CASSQSRARVASYNEQFF
TGTGCCAGCAGCCAATCCCGGGCCCGAGTCGCCTCCTACAATGAGCAGTTCTTC
>NA|TRBV3-1/TRBV3-2|few|TRBJ2-2
CASSQAGGDVELFF
TGTGCCAGCAGCCAAGCAGGGGGGGACGTGGAGCTGTTTTTT
>NA|TRBV9|NA|TRBJ2-4
CASSKTRGLAKNIQYF
TGTGCCAGCAGCAAGACCCGGGGCCTAGCCAAAAACATTCAGTACTTC
>NA|TRBV4-1|NA|TRBJ2-6
CASSQDYWASGANVLTF
TGCGCCAGCAGCCAAGATTATTGGGCCTCTGGGGCCAACGTCCTGACTTTC
>TRBD2|TRBV5-6|NA|TRBJ2-5
CASSLGWAGVQETQYF
TGTGCCAGCAGCTTGGGTTGGGCGGGGGTCCAAGAGACCCAGTACTTC
>NA|TRBV29-1|once|TRBJ2-3
CSVETQGADTQYF
TGCAGCGTTGAAACGCAGGGTGCCGATACGCAGTATTTT
>NA|TRBV7-6|NA|TRBJ2-5
CASSLGPTLQETQYF
TGTGCCAGCAGCTTAGGACCGACTCTCCAAGAGACCCAGTACTTC
>TRBD2|TRBV24-1|NA|TRBJ2-2
CATSATSGGGHRELFF
TGTGCCACCAGTGCCACTAGCGGGGGGGGGCACCGGGAGCTGTTTTTT
>NA|TRBV7-2|NA|TRBJ2-2
CASSPREFLTGELFF
TGTGCCAGCAGCCCGCGGGAATTCCTGACCGGGGAGCTGTTTTTT
>NA|TRBV4-1|NA|TRBJ1-1
CASSQGEQNTEAFF
TGCGCCAGCAGCCAAGGAGAACAGAACACTGAAGCTTTCTTT
>NA|TRBV12-3/TRBV12-4|NA|TRBJ1-1
CASHRDNTEAFF
TGTGCCAGCCACAGGGACAACACTGAAGCTTTCTTT
>TRBD1|TRBV3-1/TRBV3-2|NA|TRBJ1-2
CASSQEGDRRAYGYTF
TGTGCCAGCAGCCAAGAAGGGGACAGGCGGGCCTATGGCTACACCTTC
>TRBD1|TRBV7-8|few|TRBJ1-1
CASSPRDRGRNTEAFF
TGTGCCAGCAGCCCTCGGGACAGGGGGCGGAACACTGAAGCTTTCTTT
>NA|TRBV2|NA|TRBJ1-1
CASSGRKTVF
TGTGCCAGCAGTGGGAGGAAGACGGTCTTT
>NA|TRBV4-1|NA|TRBJ1-2
CASSQDPREANGYTF
TGCGCCAGCAGCCAAGATCCCCGGGAGGCGAATGGCTACACCTTC
>NA|TRBV5-1|few|TRBJ2-2
CASGPLSANTGELFF
TGCGCCAGCGGACCGCTGAGCGCGAACACCGGGGAGCTGTTTTTT
>NA|TRBV6-5|once|TRBJ1-2
CASSIDSNYGYTF
TGTGCCAGCAGCATCGACAGCAACTATGGCTACACCTTC
>NA|TRBV20-1|few|TRBJ1-2
CCTGNGYTF
TGCTGTACAGGGAATGGCTACACCTTC
>NA|TRBV19|NA|TRBJ2-1
CASSVAQTIYNEQFF
TGTGCCAGTAGTGTCGCCCAAACGATCTACAATGAGCAGTTCTTC
>TRBD2|TRBV28|once|TRBJ2-1
CASEAGGIDNEQFF
TGTGCCAGCGAGGCGGGGGGGATCGACAATGAGCAGTTCTTC
>TRBD1|TRBV18|NA|TRBJ1-4
CASSPPYGRQGVEKLFF
TGTGCCAGCTCACCACCTTATGGCCGGCAGGGGGTAGAAAAACTGTTTTTT